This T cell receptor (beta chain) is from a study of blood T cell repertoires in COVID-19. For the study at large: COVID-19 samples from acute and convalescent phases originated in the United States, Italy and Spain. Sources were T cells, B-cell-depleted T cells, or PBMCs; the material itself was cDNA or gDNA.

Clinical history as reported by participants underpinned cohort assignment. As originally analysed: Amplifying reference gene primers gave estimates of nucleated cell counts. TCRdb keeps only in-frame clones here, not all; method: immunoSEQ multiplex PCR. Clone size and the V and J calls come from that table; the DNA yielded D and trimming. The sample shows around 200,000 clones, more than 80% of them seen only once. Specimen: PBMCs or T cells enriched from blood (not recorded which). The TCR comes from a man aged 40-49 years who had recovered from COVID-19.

This CDR3 is CASSLNRGLYGYTF. DNA for the CDR3: TGTGCCAGCAGCTTGAACAGGGGGCTCTATGGCTACACCTTC. J is TRBJ1-2 and V is TRBV5-4, with 9 bases that match TRBD1. J lost 4 bases, V lost 1 base, and 2 bases had no gene match. This CDR3 is 14 amino acids long. Germline CDR1 and CDR2: SGHNT and YYREEE (reference sequence).